This T cell receptor beta chain was retrieved from a study of T cells in Graves' hyperthyroidism and ophthalmopathy. This clonotype was recorded a few times. The germline gives CDR1 KGHDR, CDR2 SFDVKD. The CDR3 is 14 residues long. Trimming stripped 9 bases from V and 1 base from J, with 11 bases between. RNA transcripts served as the template for amplifying TCR beta CDR3 regions. Carried out on the TCR CDR3, a first-round RT-PCR used the HTBI primer set. TCRdb ran MiXCR on the multiplex PCR reads and lists one entry per CDR3 protein. Among 300,000 to 450,000 distinct CDR3 sequences listed, roughly 25% were seen once.

This TCR was sampled from a man over 45 with Graves' hyperthyroidism. This chain connects TRBV24-1 to TRBJ2-2; D gene unclear. Sequenced: blood. The CDR3 is CATESRMNTGELFF. CDR3 bases: TGTGCCACCGAGTCACGGATGAACACCGGGGAGCTGTTTTTT.